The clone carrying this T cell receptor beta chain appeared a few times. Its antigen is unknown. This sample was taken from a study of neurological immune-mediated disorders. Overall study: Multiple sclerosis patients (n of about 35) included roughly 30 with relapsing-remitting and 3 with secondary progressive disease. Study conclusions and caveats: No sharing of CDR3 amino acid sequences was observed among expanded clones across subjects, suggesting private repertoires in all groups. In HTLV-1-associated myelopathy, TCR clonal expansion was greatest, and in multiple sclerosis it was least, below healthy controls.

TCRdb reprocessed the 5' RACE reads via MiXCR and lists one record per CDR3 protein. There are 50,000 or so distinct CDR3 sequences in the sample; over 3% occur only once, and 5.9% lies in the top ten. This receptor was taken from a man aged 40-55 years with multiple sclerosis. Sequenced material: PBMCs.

CDR3 sequence (DNA): TGCAGCGTTGCATTCGGTCCCGGACAGGGGGCATACGAGCAGTACTTC. This codes for CSVAFGPGQGAYEQYF. This rearrangement joins TRBV29-1 to TRBJ2-7; 11 nucleotides line up with TRBD1. CDR1 is SQVTM, CDR2 ANQGSEA, per germline. The CDR3 spans 16 residues. With V trimmed by 4 bases and J by 4 bases, 12 bases remained unmatched.